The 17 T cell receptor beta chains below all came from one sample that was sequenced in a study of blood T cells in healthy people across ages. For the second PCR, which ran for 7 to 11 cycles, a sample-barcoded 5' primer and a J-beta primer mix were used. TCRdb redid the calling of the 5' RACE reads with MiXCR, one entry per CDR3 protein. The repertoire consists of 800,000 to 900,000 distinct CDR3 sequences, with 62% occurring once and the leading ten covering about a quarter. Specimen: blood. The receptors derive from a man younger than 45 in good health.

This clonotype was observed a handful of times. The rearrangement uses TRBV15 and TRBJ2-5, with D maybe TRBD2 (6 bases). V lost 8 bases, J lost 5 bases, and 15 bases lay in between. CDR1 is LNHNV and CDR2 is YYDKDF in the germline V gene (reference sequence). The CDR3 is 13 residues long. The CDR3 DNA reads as TGTGCCACCCGCCGGGGGAGTGGCGAGACCCAGTACTTC. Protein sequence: CATRRGSGETQYF.

The CDR3 coding sequence is TGTGCCAGCAGTGTGCGCGGGTATGGGGCCAACGTCCTGACTTTC. This codes for CASSVRGYGANVLTF. The chain combines TRBV2 with TRBJ2-6; weak D call: TRBD2 (5 bases). With 4 bases removed from V and 3 bases from J, the gap between germline ends came to 10 bases. The CDR3 runs 15 residues. Germline V CDR1 and CDR2: SNHLY, FYNNEI.

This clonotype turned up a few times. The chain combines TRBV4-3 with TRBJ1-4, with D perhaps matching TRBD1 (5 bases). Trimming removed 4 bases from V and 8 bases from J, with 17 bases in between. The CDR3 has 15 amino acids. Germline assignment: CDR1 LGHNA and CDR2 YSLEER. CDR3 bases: TGCGCCAGCAGCCGCCTAGGAGACAGTCGAGAAAAACTGTTTTTT. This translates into CASSRLGDSREKLFF.

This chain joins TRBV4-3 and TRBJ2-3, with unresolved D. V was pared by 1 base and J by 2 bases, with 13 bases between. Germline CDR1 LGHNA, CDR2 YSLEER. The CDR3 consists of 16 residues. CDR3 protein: CASSQGRLGNTDTQYF. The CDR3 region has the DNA TGCGCCAGCAGCCAAGGACGGCTTGGGAACACAGATACGCAGTATTTT.

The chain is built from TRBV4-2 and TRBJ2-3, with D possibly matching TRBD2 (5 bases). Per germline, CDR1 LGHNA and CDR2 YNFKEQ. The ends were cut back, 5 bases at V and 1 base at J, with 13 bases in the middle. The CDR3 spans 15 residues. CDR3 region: CASSAGTRGTDTQYF. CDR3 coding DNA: TGTGCCAGCAGCGCGGGTACCCGTGGCACAGATACGCAGTATTTT.

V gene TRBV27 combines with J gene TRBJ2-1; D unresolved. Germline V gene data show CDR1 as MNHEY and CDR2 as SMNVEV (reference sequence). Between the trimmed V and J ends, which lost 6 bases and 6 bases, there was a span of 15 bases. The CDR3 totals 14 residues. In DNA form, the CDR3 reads TGTGCCAGCAGAACCGGCGGAGCCACCAATGAGCAGTTCTTC. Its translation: CASRTGGATNEQFF.

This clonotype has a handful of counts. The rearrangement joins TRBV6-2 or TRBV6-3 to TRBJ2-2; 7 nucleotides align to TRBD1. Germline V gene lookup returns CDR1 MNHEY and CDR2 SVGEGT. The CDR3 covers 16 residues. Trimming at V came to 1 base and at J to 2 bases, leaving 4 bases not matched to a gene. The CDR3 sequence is CASSYYGTANTGELFF. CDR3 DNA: TGTGCCAGCAGTTACTATGGGACAGCAAACACCGGGGAGCTGTTTTTT.

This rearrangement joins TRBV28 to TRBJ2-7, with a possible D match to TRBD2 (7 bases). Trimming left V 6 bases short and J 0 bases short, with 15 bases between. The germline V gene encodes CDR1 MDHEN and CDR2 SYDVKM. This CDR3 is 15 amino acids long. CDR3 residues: CASSLSGGGSYEQYF. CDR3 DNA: TGTGCCAGCAGCTTGTCGGGGGGCGGCTCCTACGAGCAGTACTTC.

The CDR3 spells CASTTPYEQYF. In nucleotides, the CDR3 is TGTGCCAGCACCACCCCCTACGAGCAGTACTTC. The chain recombines TRBV19 with TRBJ2-4; D not certain. Matching the DNA end better, TRBJ2-7 makes the J call doubtful. Germline assignment: CDR1 LNHDA and CDR2 SQIVND (reference sequence). The length of the CDR3 is 11 residues.

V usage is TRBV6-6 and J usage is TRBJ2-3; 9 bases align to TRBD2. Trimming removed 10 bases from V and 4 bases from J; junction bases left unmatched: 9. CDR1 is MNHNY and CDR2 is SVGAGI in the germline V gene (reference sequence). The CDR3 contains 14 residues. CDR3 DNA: TGTGCCACCTATTCTAGCGGGACCCCAGATACGCAGTATTTT. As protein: CATYSSGTPDTQYF.

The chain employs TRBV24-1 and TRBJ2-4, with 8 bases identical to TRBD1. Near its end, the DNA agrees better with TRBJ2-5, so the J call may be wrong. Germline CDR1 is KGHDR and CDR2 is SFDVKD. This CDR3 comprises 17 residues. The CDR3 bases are TGTGCCACCAGTGATACCCCGGACAGGGTAGCTCAAGAGACCCAGTACTTC. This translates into CATSDTPDRVAQETQYF.

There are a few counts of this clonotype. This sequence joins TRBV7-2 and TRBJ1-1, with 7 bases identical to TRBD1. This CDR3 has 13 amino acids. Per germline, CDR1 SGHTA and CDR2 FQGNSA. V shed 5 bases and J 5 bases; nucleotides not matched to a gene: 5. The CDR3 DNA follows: TGTGCCAGCAGCCCCCTGACAGGGACTGAAGCTTTCTTT. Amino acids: CASSPLTGTEAFF.

CDR3 loop: CASRNPRGRGRETQYF. DNA of the CDR3: TGTGCCAGCAGAAATCCTCGGGGCAGGGGGAGAGAGACCCAGTACTTC. This rearrangement joins TRBV6-5 to TRBJ2-5, with 7 bases fitting TRBD1. V gave up 6 bases and J gave up 4 bases; unmatched junction bases: 14. In germline, CDR1 is MNHEY, CDR2 SVGAGI. The CDR3 has 16 amino acids.

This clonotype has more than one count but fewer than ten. This chain's CDR3 is CSVERGARGETQYF. As DNA, the CDR3 is TGCAGCGTTGAAAGAGGGGCGAGGGGAGAGACCCAGTACTTC. The chain combines TRBV29-1 with TRBJ2-5; D assignment may be TRBD1 or TRBD2 (5 bases each). CDR1 is SQVTM, CDR2 ANQGSEA, per germline. The CDR3 totals 14 residues. Trimming cost V 2 bases and J 4 bases, with 14 bases left between them.

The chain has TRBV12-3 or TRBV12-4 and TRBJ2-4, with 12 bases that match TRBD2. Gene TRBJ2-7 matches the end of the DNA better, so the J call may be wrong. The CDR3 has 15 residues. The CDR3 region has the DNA TGTGCCAGCAGTTCCTGGACTAGCGGGGACTACGAGCAGTACTTC. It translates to CASSSWTSGDYEQYF.

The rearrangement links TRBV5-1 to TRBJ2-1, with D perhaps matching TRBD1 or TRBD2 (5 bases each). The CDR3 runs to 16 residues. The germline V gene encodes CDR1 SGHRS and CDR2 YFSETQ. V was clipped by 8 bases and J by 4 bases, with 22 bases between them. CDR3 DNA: TGCGCCAGTTTAAAGGTGGGGGTATCGGGTTACAATGAGCAGTTCTTC. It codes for CASLKVGVSGYNEQFF.

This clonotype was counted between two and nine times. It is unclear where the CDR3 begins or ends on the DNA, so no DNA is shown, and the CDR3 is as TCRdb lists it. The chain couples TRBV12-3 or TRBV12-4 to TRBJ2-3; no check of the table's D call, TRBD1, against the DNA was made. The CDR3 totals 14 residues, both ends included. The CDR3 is CASSLERDTDTQYF.